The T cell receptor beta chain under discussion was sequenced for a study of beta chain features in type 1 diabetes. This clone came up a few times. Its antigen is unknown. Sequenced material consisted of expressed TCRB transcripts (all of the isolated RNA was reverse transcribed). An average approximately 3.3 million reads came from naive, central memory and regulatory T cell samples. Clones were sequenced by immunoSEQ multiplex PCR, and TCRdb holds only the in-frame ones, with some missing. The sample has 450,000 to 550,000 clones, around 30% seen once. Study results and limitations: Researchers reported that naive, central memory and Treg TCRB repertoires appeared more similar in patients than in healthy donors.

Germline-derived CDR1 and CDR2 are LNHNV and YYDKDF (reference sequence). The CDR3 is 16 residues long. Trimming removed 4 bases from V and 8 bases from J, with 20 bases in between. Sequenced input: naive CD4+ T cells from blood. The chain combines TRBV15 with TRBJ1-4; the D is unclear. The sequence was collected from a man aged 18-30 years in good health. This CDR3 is CATSKSFRQQEEKLFF. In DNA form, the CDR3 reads TGTGCCACCAGCAAGAGTTTCCGACAACAAGAGGAAAAACTGTTTTTT.